These T cell receptor beta chains were read from a single sample in a study of blood T cell repertoires in COVID-19. The repertoire was sequenced with immunoSEQ multiplex PCR; TCRdb's copy has only in-frame clones and lacks some. The sample consists of approximately 230,000 clones, 79% of them appearing once. The sequenced sample was peripheral blood. The origin of the receptors is a woman aged 35 to 49 with active or convalescent COVID-19. The CDR3 runs from the conserved cysteine through the conserved F or W. Each record gives: clone size, D gene, V gene, J gene, CDR3 DNA, CDR3 protein. D genes are given only for firm matches. A clone size is listed for some rows: how often the clone was seen (once, few, many), or a class if it is expanded.

abundance: -; d_gene: TRBD1; v_gene: TRBV6-1; j_gene: TRBJ1-1; CDR3nt: TGTGCCAGCAGTGAAGCGCCGGACAGGGGCACTGAAGCTTTCTTT; CDR3aa: CASSEAPDRGTEAFF
abundance: -; d_gene: TRBD1; v_gene: TRBV9; j_gene: TRBJ1-2; CDR3nt: TGTGCCAGCAGCGCCGGGACAGGGGAAGGCTATGGCTACACCTTC; CDR3aa: CASSAGTGEGYGYTF
abundance: -; d_gene: TRBD1; v_gene: TRBV6-5; j_gene: TRBJ1-2; CDR3nt: TGTGCCAGCAGGGAGAGGGGGCTTCACTATGGCTACACCTTC; CDR3aa: CASRERGLHYGYTF
abundance: once; d_gene: -; v_gene: TRBV12-3/TRBV12-4; j_gene: TRBJ1-1; CDR3nt: TGTGCCAGCAGTTTCGGGACTTCGGGTGAAGCTTTCTTT; CDR3aa: CASSFGTSGEAFF
abundance: -; d_gene: TRBD1; v_gene: TRBV6-5; j_gene: TRBJ2-2; CDR3nt: TGTGCCAGCAGCTCGGACAGGGTACGTTCCCGGGAGCTGTTTTTT; CDR3aa: CASSSDRVRSRELFF
abundance: -; d_gene: TRBD1; v_gene: TRBV3-1/TRBV3-2; j_gene: TRBJ2-2; CDR3nt: TGTGCCAGCAGTCGAGGGGGCAGCACCGGGGAGCTGTTTTTT; CDR3aa: CASSRGGSTGELFF
abundance: once; d_gene: TRBD1; v_gene: TRBV3-1/TRBV3-2; j_gene: TRBJ2-7; CDR3nt: TGTGCCAGCAGCCTGGACAGGGAGGCCGAGCAGTACTTC; CDR3aa: CASSLDREAEQYF
abundance: -; d_gene: -; v_gene: TRBV5-1; j_gene: TRBJ1-1; CDR3nt: TGCGCCAGCAGCTTGGTTACAGGGTATGACACTGAAGCTTTCTTT; CDR3aa: CASSLVTGYDTEAFF
abundance: -; d_gene: -; v_gene: TRBV2; j_gene: TRBJ1-6; CDR3nt: TGTGCCAGCAGCACAGGGTACCGGAATTCACCCCTCCACTTT; CDR3aa: CASSTGYRNSPLHF
abundance: -; d_gene: TRBD2; v_gene: TRBV3-1/TRBV3-2; j_gene: TRBJ2-3; CDR3nt: TGTGCCAGCAGCATCCGGACTAGCGGGGGGGCCGTGGACACGCAGTATTTT; CDR3aa: CASSIRTSGGAVDTQYF
abundance: -; d_gene: -; v_gene: TRBV19; j_gene: TRBJ2-1; CDR3nt: TGTGCCAGTGGACAGCCCTGGGTCTACAATGAGCAGTTCTTC; CDR3aa: CASGQPWVYNEQFF
abundance: many; d_gene: -; v_gene: TRBV28; j_gene: TRBJ1-3; CDR3nt: TGTGCCAGCAGTTCTGTCCAGAACTCTGGAAACACCATATATTTT; CDR3aa: CASSSVQNSGNTIYF
abundance: -; d_gene: -; v_gene: TRBV19; j_gene: TRBJ1-5; CDR3nt: TGTGCCAGTAGTCTGGGAGTGTGGGAGGTCAATCAGCCCCAGCATTTT; CDR3aa: CASSLGVWEVNQPQHF
abundance: few; d_gene: TRBD2; v_gene: TRBV2; j_gene: TRBJ2-1; CDR3nt: TGTGCCAGCAGTTATCTAGCGGGGGCCACTAGCTCCTACAATGAGCAGTTCTTC; CDR3aa: CASSYLAGATSSYNEQFF